The source of this TCR beta chain is a study of shared clonotypes between healthy human individuals. Study as a whole: A donor's plate count was three for CD4 naive and three for CD4 memory; CD8 naive had two and CD8 memory one.

The protocol was immunoSEQ multiplex PCR, while the TCRdb copy is restricted to in-frame clones and leaves out a portion. The repertoire holds 2 million to 3 million clones, with 93% as singletons. Germline V CDR1 and CDR2: SGHKS, YYEKEE (reference sequence). The trim removed 2 bases at V and 2 bases at J, leaving 5 bases unmatched. The CDR3 loop spans 16 amino acids. CD4+ cells underwent separation, giving CD45RA+ naive and CD45RA-negative memory subsets. This receptor was identified in a man younger than 35 in good health. Some clones in this sample may be carry-over from other donors' samples. This chain links TRBV5-5 with TRBJ2-2, with 8 bases aligning to TRBD1. The sequencing sample was made of naive CD4+ T cells from PBMCs. Subset given: CD45RA+ positively selected. CDR3 region: CASSFGQGPNTGELFF. Written as DNA, the CDR3 is TGTGCCAGCAGCTTCGGACAGGGCCCCAACACCGGGGAGCTGTTTTTT.